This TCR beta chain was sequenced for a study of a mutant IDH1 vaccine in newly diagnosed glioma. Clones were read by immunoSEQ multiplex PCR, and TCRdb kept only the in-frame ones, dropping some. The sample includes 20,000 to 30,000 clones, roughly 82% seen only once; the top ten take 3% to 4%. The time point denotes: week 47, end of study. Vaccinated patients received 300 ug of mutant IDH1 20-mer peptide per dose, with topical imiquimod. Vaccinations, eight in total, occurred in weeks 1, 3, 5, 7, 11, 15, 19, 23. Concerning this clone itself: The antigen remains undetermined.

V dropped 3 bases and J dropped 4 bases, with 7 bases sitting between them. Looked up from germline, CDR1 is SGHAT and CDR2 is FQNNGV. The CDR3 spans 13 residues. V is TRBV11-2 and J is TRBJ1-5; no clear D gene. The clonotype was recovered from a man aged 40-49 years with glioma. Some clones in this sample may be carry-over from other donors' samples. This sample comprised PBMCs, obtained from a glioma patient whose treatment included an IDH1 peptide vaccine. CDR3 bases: TGTGCCAGCAGCTTCGGACCTAATCAGCCCCAGCATTTT. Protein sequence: CASSFGPNQPQHF.